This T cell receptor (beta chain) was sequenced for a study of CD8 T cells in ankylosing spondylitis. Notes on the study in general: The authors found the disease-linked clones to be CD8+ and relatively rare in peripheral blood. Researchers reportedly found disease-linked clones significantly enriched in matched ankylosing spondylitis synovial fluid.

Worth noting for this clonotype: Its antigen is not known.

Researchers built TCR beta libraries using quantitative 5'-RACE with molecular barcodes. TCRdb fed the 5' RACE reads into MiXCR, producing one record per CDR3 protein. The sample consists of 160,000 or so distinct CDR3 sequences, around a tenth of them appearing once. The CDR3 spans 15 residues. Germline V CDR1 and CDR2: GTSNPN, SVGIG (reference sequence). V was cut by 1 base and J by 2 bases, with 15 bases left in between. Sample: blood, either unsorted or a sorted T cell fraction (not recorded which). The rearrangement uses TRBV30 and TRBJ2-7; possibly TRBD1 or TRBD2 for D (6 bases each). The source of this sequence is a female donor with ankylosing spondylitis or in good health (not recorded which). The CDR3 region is CAWSAFGGGTYEQYF. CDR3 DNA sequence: TGTGCCTGGAGTGCGTTTGGAGGGGGAACCTACGAGCAGTACTTC.